The clone carrying this TCR beta chain occurred many times. Both TRBC1 and TRBC2 were covered by a beta constant-region primer of two equimolar oligonucleotides. The ligated cDNA underwent four PCR rounds using SP2 and nested alpha and beta constant-region primers. Each CDR3 protein is one row after TCRdb ran MiXCR on the UMI-ligation and nested PCR reads. The profile covers 9,700 or so distinct CDR3 sequences, with 4.5% to 6% appearing a single time and around 54% taken by the ten largest. The data were taken from a study of naive and memory T cell subsets. Between the trimmed V and J ends, which lost 5 bases and 7 bases, there was a span of 9 bases. This CDR3 is 12 amino acids long. Germline loops: CDR1 MDHEN, CDR2 SYDVKM.

The chain links TRBV28 to TRBJ1-5; unclear D gene. Sequenced material: CD4+ TEMRA cells from blood. Subset noted: effector memory re-expressing CD45RA, CD45RA+ CD27-. The TCR was taken from a human donor in good health. Here the CDR3 reads CASSRPRQPQHF. The CDR3 DNA reads TGTGCCAGCAGTAGACCAAGGCAGCCCCAGCATTTT.